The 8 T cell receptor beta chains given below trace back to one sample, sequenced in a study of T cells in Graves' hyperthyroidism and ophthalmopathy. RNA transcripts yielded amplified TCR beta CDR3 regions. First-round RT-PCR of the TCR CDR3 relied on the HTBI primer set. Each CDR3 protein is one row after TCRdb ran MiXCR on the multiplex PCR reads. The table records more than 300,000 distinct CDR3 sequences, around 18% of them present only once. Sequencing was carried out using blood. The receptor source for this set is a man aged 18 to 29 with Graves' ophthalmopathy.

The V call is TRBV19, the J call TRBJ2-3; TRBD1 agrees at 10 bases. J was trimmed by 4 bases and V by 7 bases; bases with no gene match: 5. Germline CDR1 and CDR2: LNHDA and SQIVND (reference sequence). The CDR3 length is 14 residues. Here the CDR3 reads CASNRQGAADTQYF. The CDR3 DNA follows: TGTGCCAGTAACCGACAGGGGGCGGCAGATACGCAGTATTTT.

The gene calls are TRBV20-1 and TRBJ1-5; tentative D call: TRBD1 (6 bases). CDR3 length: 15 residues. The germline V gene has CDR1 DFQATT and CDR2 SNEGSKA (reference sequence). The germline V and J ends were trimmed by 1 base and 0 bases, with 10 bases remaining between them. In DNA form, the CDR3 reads TGCAGTGCTAGAGGCAGGGGCGCTAGCAATCAGCCCCAGCATTTT. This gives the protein CSARGRGASNQPQHF.

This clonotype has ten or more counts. Here the CDR3 reads CASSPYDREGYTF. Here the CDR3 DNA reads TGTGCCAGCTCACCCTATGACAGGGAAGGCTACACCTTC. The chain couples TRBV18 to TRBJ1-2; 7 bases match TRBD1. This CDR3 is 13 amino acids long. The V gene's germline CDR1 is KGHSH and CDR2 LQKENI. V dropped 3 bases and J dropped 8; count of bases not matched to a gene: 6.

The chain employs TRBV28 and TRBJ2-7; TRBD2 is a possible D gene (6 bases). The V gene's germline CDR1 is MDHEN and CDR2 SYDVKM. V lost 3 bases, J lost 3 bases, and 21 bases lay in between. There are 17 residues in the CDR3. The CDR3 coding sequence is TGTGCCAGCAGTTTGGAGTTTCTGGCGGGGTACCTCTACGAGCAGTACTTC. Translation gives CASSLEFLAGYLYEQYF.

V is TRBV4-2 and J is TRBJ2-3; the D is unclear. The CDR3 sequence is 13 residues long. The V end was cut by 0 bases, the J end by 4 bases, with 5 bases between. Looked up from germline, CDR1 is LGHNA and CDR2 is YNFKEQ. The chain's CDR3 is CASSQDMSDTQYF. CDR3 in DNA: TGTGCCAGCAGCCAAGATATGTCAGATACGCAGTATTTT.

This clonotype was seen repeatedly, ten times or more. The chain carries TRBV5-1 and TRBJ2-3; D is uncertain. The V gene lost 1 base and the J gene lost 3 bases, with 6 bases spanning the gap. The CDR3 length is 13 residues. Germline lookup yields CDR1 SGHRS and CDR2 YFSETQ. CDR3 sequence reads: CASSLTTTDTQYF. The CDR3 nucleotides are TGCGCCAGCAGCTTGACCACAACAGATACGCAGTATTTT.

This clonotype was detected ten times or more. CDR3 residues: CATSEDRGAGVGTQYF. The CDR3 DNA reads TGTGCCACCAGTGAGGACAGGGGCGCCGGTGTGGGGACCCAGTACTTC. J is TRBJ2-5 and V is TRBV24-1; TRBD1 aligns across 9 bases. Germline-derived CDR1 and CDR2 are KGHDR and SFDVKD. J was trimmed by 7 bases and V by 4 bases; bases with no gene match: 12. The CDR3 is 16 amino acids.

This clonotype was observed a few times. CDR3 protein: CASTRKLGTEAFF. CDR3 nucleotides: TGTGCCAGCACCCGGAAATTGGGCACTGAAGCTTTCTTT. The chain combines TRBV7-6 with TRBJ1-1, with D unclear. CDR3 length: 13 residues. V lost 7 bases and J lost 4, with 13 bases in between. The germline gives CDR1 SGHVS, CDR2 FNYEAQ. Based on the CDR3 plus reference TRBV7-6 and TRBJ1-1, the full variable domain is GAGVSQSPRYKVTKRGQDVALRCDPISGHVSLYWYRQALGQGPEFLTYFNYEAQQDKSGLPNDRFSAERPEGSISTLTIQRTEQRDSAMYRCASTRKLGTEAFFGQGTRLTVV.